These 10 T cell receptor beta chains share one sample of origin, sequenced in a study of shared clonotypes between healthy human individuals. Sequencing used immunoSEQ multiplex PCR; TCRdb keeps in-frame clones, though not all of them. Among around 300,000 clones listed, around 87% were seen once. The sample was memory CD8+ T cells sorted from blood. Described subset: CD45RO+ cells pooled with CCR7-negative TemRA cells. These receptors all come from a man aged 18 to 30 in good health.

This clone was seen once. The CDR3 region has the DNA TGTGCCAGCAGTCCCTTCCGACTAGCGGGGAGCTACGAGCAGTACTTC. It translates to CASSPFRLAGSYEQYF. The genes are TRBV27 and TRBJ2-7, with 11 bases matching TRBD2. Germline V gives CDR1 MNHEY, CDR2 SMNVEV (reference sequence). J was trimmed by 3 bases and V by 5 bases; bases with no gene match: 9. The CDR3 totals 16 residues.

The V and J genes are TRBV9 and TRBJ2-3; 7 positions match TRBD1. V gave up 3 bases and J gave up 4 bases; unmatched junction bases: 8. Germline V gene lookup returns CDR1 SGDLS and CDR2 YYNGEE. The CDR3 sequence is 15 residues long. This CDR3 reads CASSDGTVLPDTQYF. CDR3 bases: TGTGCCAGCAGCGACGGGACAGTTCTCCCAGATACGCAGTATTTT.

V usage is TRBV30 and J usage is TRBJ2-1; no definite D call. The CDR3 spans 12 residues. Germline CDR1 reads GTSNPN; CDR2 reads SVGIG (reference sequence). Trimming took 8 bases from V and 2 from J, leaving 10 bases between them. The CDR3 nucleotides read TGTGCCGGCTTGGGGACCTACAATGAGCAGTTCTTC. Residues: CAGLGTYNEQFF.

This chain links TRBV5-6 with TRBJ2-7; maybe TRBD2 (6 bases). The CDR3 has 14 residues. Germline assignment: CDR1 SGHDT and CDR2 YYEEEE. Between the trimmed V and J ends, which lost 4 bases and 3 bases, there was a span of 14 bases. DNA of the CDR3: TGTGCCAGCAGCCTAGGCGGGGCTTTCTACGAGCAGTACTTC. Translating gives CASSLGGAFYEQYF.

J is TRBJ1-1 and V is TRBV5-6; the D is unclear. The length of the CDR3 is 15 residues. CDR1 SGHDT and CDR2 YYEEEE come from the germline V gene. The ends were cut back, 0 bases at V and 3 bases at J, with 12 bases in the middle. This chain's CDR3 is CASSLGHLRDTEAFF. The CDR3 region has the DNA TGTGCCAGCAGCTTGGGACATCTTAGGGACACTGAAGCTTTCTTT.

The chain combines TRBV14 with TRBJ2-7; no clear D gene. Germline assignment: CDR1 SGHDN and CDR2 FVKESK. The CDR3 totals 12 residues. The V gene lost 5 bases and the J gene lost 2 bases, with 7 bases spanning the gap. CDR3 amino acids: CASSYLTYEQYF. CDR3 sequence (DNA): TGTGCCAGCAGCTATTTAACCTACGAGCAGTACTTC.

The V and J genes are TRBV9 and TRBJ2-2; D is uncertain. CDR1 is SGDLS and CDR2 is YYNGEE in the germline V gene. CDR3 length equals 14 residues. The V and J ends lost 0 bases and 1 base respectively, with 4 bases between them. The CDR3 DNA reads TGTGCCAGCAGCGTAGTAGAGAACACCGGGGAGCTGTTTTTT. It encodes CASSVVENTGELFF. The whole variable domain, filled in from reference TRBV9 and TRBJ2-2, reads DSGVTQTPKHLITATGQRVTLRCSPRSGDLSVYWYQQSLDQGLQFLIQYYNGEERAKGNILERFSAQQFPDLHSELNLSSLELGDSALYFCASSVVENTGELFFGEGSRLTVL.

The chain links TRBV6-5 to TRBJ2-1, with a possible D match to TRBD1 (6 bases). The CDR3 has 15 residues. The germline gives CDR1 MNHEY, CDR2 SVGAGI. The V gene lost 6 bases and the J gene lost 0 bases, with 12 bases spanning the gap. CDR3 in DNA: TGTGCCAGCAGCACAATAGGGGGCTCCTACAATGAGCAGTTCTTC. Translated: CASSTIGGSYNEQFF.

This clone has only a few counts. The gene calls are TRBV7-9 and TRBJ1-1; TRBD1 agrees at 8 bases. J gave up 0 bases and V 5 bases, and 14 bases lay outside the gene matches. Germline lookup yields CDR1 SEHNR and CDR2 FQNEAQ (reference sequence). This CDR3 has 18 residues. The CDR3 DNA reads TGTGCCAGCAGCCCCCCCCGAGGACAGGGTATGCTGAACACTGAAGCTTTCTTT. It is translated as CASSPPRGQGMLNTEAFF.

The CDR3, as DNA: TGTGCCAGCAGTACTACCCCACTCGGGACTAGCGGATACAATGAGCAGTTCTTC. This sequence encodes CASSTTPLGTSGYNEQFF. V gene TRBV27 combines with J gene TRBJ2-1; 11 bases map to TRBD2. With V trimmed by 5 bases and J by 4 bases, 13 bases remained unmatched. The CDR3 contains 18 residues. CDR1 MNHEY and CDR2 SMNVEV come from the germline V gene (reference sequence).